The rows below give T cell receptor beta chains drawn from one sample of a study of T cell responses to AZD1222 COVID-19 vaccine. Profiled with immunoSEQ multiplex PCR; TCRdb holds only in-frame clones, not every one. Of more than 95,000 clones in the sample, about 82% were seen once. The sequenced sample was peripheral blood, obtained 28 days after the second AZD1222 dose. These receptors were taken from an adult who received the AZD1222 COVID-19 vaccine. Both conserved end residues are trimmed from each CDR3. The size field is filled for only some rows; it gives once, few, many or a size class.

CDR3 length	V gene	clone size	J gene	CDR3 protein
13	TRBV6-4	-	TRBJ1-6	ASSVTSSYNSPLH
13	TRBV5-8	-	TRBJ2-1	ASSLGTSSSSEQF
9	TRBV20-1	-	TRBJ1-4	STGSNEKLF
13	TRBV21-1	-	TRBJ1-5	ASSKSQGAPPAQH
12	TRBV7-2	-	TRBJ2-5	ASSQGLGPETQY
14	TRBV5-5	-	TRBJ2-7	ASSLGGLAGSYEQY
13	TRBV18	few	TRBJ2-7	ASSPGTSGSWEQY
14	TRBV7-8	large	TRBJ2-2	ASSLRAGANTGELF
13	TRBV28	-	TRBJ1-1	ASRSSGRVGGEAF
13	TRBV27	-	TRBJ2-7	ASSLAGGYSYEQY
12	TRBV4-1	-	TRBJ1-1	ASSQDAKNTEAF
12	TRBV30	-	TRBJ1-3	ACQQVSTGNTIY
13	TRBV7-9	-	TRBJ2-3	ASSLISGGTDTQY
15	TRBV19	-	TRBJ2-3	ASSIDTAGGGTDTQY
15	TRBV18	-	TRBJ1-4	ASSPRTPGTGEEKLF
11	TRBV5-4	-	TRBJ2-1	ASSFLGGNEQF
14	TRBV18	-	TRBJ2-1	ASSPELAGGLNEQF
12	TRBV7-2	-	TRBJ2-6	ASSLDFGANVLT
10	TRBV28	-	TRBJ1-5	ASSLLSQPQH
11	TRBV14	-	TRBJ1-1	ASTTGIGTEAF
12	TRBV24-1	-	TRBJ2-1	ATSGGPNYNEQF
10	TRBV19	once	TRBJ1-1	ASGASRTEAF
13	TRBV18	-	TRBJ1-2	ASSPRQGFDYGYT
11	TRBV6-5	-	TRBJ2-1	ASRAAGVGEQF
10	TRBV2	-	TRBJ1-1	ASRPGTTEAF
11	TRBV7-7	-	TRBJ1-1	ASSSRLNTEAF
13	TRBV4-1	-	TRBJ2-1	ASSQELADYNEQF
16	TRBV27	-	TRBJ2-1	ASSLYLQGRRTYNEQF
14	TRBV11-2	-	TRBJ1-1	ASSLDQRWGNTEAF
13	TRBV4-1	-	TRBJ1-2	ASSQHREDWTGYT
12	TRBV30	-	TRBJ2-3	AWSVRGGTDTQY
9	TRBV28	-	TRBJ2-6	ASKSHGENH
12	TRBV11-2	-	TRBJ2-5	ASSYGQRQETQY
12	TRBV19	-	TRBJ1-2	ASRNVGTGYGYT
11	TRBV7-9	-	TRBJ1-6	ASSLDGNSPLH
16	TRBV3-1/TRBV3-2	-	TRBJ2-6	ASSQESERGRGANVLT
11	TRBV6-2/TRBV6-3	-	TRBJ2-7	ASSYSGLYEQY
13	TRBV6-6	-	TRBJ2-3	ASSYSRPGSDTQY
16	TRBV14	-	TRBJ1-1	ASSQGGGSGPLNTEAF
13	TRBV28	few	TRBJ2-3	ASLRGGSSTDTQY
13	TRBV4-1	-	TRBJ2-1	ASSQGRSSYNEQF